In this sample, the clone carrying this TCR beta chain turned up many times. The antigen is not known. The data are from a study of T cells in Graves' hyperthyroidism and ophthalmopathy. Across the whole study: Pretreatment peripheral blood was obtained at initial diagnosis.

Study results and caveats: The model predicted ophthalmopathy a median about 6.6 months before onset.

It was uncontrolled infection, other autoimmune disease, pregnancy or lactation that excluded patients. The CDR3 sequence is 15 residues long. Trimming cost V 0 bases and J 5 bases, with 12 bases left between them. Germline values: CDR1 SGHRS, CDR2 YFSETQ. RNA transcripts provided the source from which TCR beta CDR3 regions were amplified. Initially, a first-round RT-PCR of the TCR CDR3 employed the HTBI primer set. TCRdb fed the multiplex PCR reads into MiXCR, producing one record per CDR3 protein. Here the sample spans fewer than 350,000 distinct CDR3 sequences, roughly 13% being singletons. Sequenced: blood. This clonotype was obtained from a woman in her twenties or thirties with Graves' hyperthyroidism that later progressed to Graves' ophthalmopathy. The chain carries TRBV5-1 and TRBJ2-1; D may match TRBD1 or TRBD2 (5 bases each). CDR3 protein: CASSLAGGRNNEQFF. For the CDR3, the DNA is TGCGCCAGCAGCTTGGCTGGGGGACGGAACAATGAGCAGTTCTTC.